Each of the 3 T cell receptor beta chains below was sequenced from the same sample in a study of TIL therapy for anti-PD-1-resistant metastatic lung cancer. The time point was: pre-treatment sample, taken before nivolumab and TIL therapy. Pleural nodules or supraclavicular lymph nodes made up most of the excised metastases sampled. Sequencing used immunoSEQ v3. Generated by immunoSEQ multiplex PCR, the TCRdb table keeps only in-frame clones and is missing some. The table lists some 10,000 clones, around 54% of them singletons. The sequencing used tumor tissue, collected at baseline. These receptors were collected from a person between 30 and 80 years old with non-small cell lung cancer.

This clone was seen a few times. A junction end diverges from the germline sequence, so it may reflect a read error. Additional DNA sequences in this sample encode the identical CDR3. V usage is TRBV4-1 and J usage is TRBJ1-1; 7 nucleotides agree with TRBD1. The germline CDR1 and CDR2 sequences are MGHRA and YSYEKL. The CDR3 runs to 15 residues. In DNA, the CDR3 is TGTGCCAGCAGCCAGCAGACAGGGTTGAACACTGAAGCTTTCTTT. This sequence encodes CASSQQTGLNTEAFF.

In its sample, this clone was seen a few times. V usage is TRBV7-9 and J usage is TRBJ2-6, with D uncertain. Germline values: CDR1 SEHNR, CDR2 FQNEAQ (reference sequence). V lost 4 bases and J lost 0, with 1 base in between. This CDR3 spans 13 amino acids. This CDR3 reads CASSSSGANVLTF. CDR3 nucleotide sequence: TGTGCCAGCAGCTCCTCTGGGGCCAACGTCCTGACTTTC. Based on the CDR3 plus reference TRBV7-9 and TRBJ2-6, the full variable domain is DTGVSQNPRHKITKRGQNVTFRCDPISEHNRLYWYRQTLGQGPEFLTYFQNEAQLEKSRLLSDRFSAERPKGSFSTLEIQRTEQGDSAMYLCASSSSGANVLTFGAGSRLTVL.

This clone was picked up one time. This chain connects TRBV5-8 to TRBJ2-3, with 10 bases that match TRBD2. Germline CDR1 reads SGHTS; CDR2 reads YDEGEE. V was pared by 5 bases and J by 6 bases, with 21 bases of the junction left unmatched. The CDR3 loop spans 19 amino acids. The CDR3 bases are TGTGCCAGCAGACGGAGGGGGCGCGGGCTAGCGGGAGTGTTGGATACGCAGTATTTT. Its protein product is CASRRRGRGLAGVLDTQYF. The full variable domain, completed using reference TRBV5-8 and TRBJ2-3, is EAGVTQSPTHLIKTRGQQATLRCSPISGHTSVYWYQQALGLGLQFLLWYDEGEERNRGNFPPRFSGRQFPNYSSELNVNALELEDSALYLCASRRRGRGLAGVLDTQYFGPGTRLTVL.